This TCR beta chain was observed in a study of blood T cell repertoires in COVID-19. CDR1 and CDR2 (germline): GTSNPN, SVGIG (reference sequence). V shed 0 bases and J 2 bases; nucleotides not matched to a gene: 10. The CDR3 is 17 amino acids. Seattle's cohort entered during active infection and was followed longitudinally. Method: immunoSEQ multiplex PCR; TCRdb's copy keeps in-frame clones and lacks some. The table lists under 200,000 clones, roughly 82% of them singletons, with about 7.8% in the top ten. The material sequenced was peripheral blood. The rearrangement links TRBV30 to TRBJ2-3; 8 bases are a match to TRBD1. This clonotype was obtained from an older woman with COVID-19, enrolled during active disease. Here the CDR3 DNA reads TGTGCCTGGAGTGTACGGTACAGGGGGAGTAACACAGATACGCAGTATTTT. Its translation is CAWSVRYRGSNTDTQYF.